This entry describes one TCR beta chain. Its antigen is not identified. This sample is part of a study of T-cell memory formation after mild COVID-19. General observations from the study: The study detected some responding clones in pre-infection memory, suggesting cross-reactive memory joined. A balance of CD4 and CD8 characterized clones contracting day 15 to 85, whereas later expanders leaned CD4+. CM and EM subsets held most contracting CD4+ clones; EMRA held CD8+ ones. Day 37-peaking second-wave clones had unconfirmed SARS-CoV-2 specificity.

The germline gives CDR1 MNHEY, CDR2 SVGAGI. The CDR3 is 16 residues long. With 0 bases removed from V and 0 bases from J, the gap between germline ends came to 11 bases. TCRdb re-called the 5' RACE reads with MiXCR, one entry per CDR3 protein. The repertoire holds roughly 450,000 distinct CDR3 sequences, 18% seen once, with 9% to 15% in the top ten. The sequencing sample was made of PBMCs or a T cell subset sorted from them (not recorded which). The chain couples TRBV6-5 to TRBJ1-1; no definite D call. This clonotype was obtained from an adult woman who had mild COVID-19 (a few samples of this study predate the infection). Cell type and time point are not known. In nucleotides, the CDR3 is TGTGCCAGCAGTTACTCTGGGCCGGCCCTGAACACTGAAGCTTTCTTT. Translation: CASSYSGPALNTEAFF.